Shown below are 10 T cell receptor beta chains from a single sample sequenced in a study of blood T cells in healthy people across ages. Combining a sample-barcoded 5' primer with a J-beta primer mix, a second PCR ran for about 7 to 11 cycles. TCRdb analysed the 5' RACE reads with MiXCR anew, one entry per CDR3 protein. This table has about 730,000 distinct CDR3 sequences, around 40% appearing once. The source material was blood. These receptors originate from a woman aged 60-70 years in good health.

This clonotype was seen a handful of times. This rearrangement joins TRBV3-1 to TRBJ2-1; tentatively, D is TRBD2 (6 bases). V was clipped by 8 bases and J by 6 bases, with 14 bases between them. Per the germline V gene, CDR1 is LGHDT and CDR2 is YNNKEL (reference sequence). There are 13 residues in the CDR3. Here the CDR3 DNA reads TGTGCCAGCCGGGACTCCCGAATCAATGAGCAGTTCTTC. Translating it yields CASRDSRINEQFF.

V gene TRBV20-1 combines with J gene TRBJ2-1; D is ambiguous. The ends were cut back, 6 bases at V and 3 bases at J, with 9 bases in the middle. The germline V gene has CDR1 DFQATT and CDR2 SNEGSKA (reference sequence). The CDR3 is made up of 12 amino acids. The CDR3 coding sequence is TGCAGTGCATATTCAGGCTACAATGAGCAGTTCTTC. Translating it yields CSAYSGYNEQFF.

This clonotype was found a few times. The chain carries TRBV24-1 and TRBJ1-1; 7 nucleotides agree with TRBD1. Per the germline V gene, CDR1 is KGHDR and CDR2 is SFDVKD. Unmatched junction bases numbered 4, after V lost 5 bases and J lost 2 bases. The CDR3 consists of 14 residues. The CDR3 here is CATSAGTANTEAFF. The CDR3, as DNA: TGTGCCACCAGTGCCGGGACAGCTAACACTGAAGCTTTCTTT.

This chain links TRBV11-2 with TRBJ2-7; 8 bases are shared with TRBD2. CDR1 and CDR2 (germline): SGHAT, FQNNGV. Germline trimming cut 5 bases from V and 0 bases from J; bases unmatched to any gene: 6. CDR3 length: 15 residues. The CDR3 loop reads CASSNLAGTSYEQYF. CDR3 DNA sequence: TGTGCCAGCAGCAACCTAGCGGGTACCTCCTACGAGCAGTACTTC.

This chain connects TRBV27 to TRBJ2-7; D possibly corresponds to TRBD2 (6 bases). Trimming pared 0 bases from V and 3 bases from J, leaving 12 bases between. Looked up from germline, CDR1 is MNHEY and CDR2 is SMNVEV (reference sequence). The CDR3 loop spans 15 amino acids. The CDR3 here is CASSLSGGNLYEQYF. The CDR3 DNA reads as TGTGCCAGCAGTTTATCGGGCGGGAATCTCTACGAGCAGTACTTC.

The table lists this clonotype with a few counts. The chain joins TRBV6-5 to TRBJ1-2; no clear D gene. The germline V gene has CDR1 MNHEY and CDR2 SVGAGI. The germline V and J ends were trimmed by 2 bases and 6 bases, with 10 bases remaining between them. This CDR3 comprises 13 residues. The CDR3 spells CASSYLQGHGYTF. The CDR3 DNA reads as TGTGCCAGCAGTTACCTACAAGGACATGGCTACACCTTC.

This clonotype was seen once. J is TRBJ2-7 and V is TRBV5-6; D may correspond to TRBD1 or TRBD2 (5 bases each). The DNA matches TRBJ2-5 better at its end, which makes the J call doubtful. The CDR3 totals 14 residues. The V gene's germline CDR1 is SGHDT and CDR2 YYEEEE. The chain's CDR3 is CASATPGTRETQYF. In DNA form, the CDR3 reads TGTGCCAGCGCCACCCCGGGGACGCGAGAGACCCAGTACTTC.

The chain's CDR3 is CSARDRGDRNEQFF. The DNA for the CDR3 is TGCAGTGCTAGAGATCGGGGGGACAGGAATGAGCAGTTCTTC. The chain employs TRBV20-1 and TRBJ2-1; D might be TRBD1 (8 bases). Germline CDR1 DFQATT, CDR2 SNEGSKA (reference sequence). The CDR3 is made up of 14 amino acids. Trimming took 0 bases from V and 7 from J, leaving 13 bases between them.

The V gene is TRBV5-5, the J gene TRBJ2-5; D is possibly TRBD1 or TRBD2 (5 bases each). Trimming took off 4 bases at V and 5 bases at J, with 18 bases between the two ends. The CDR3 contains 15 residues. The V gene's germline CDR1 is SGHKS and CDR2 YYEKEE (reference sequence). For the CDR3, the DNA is TGTGCCAGCAGCCTCCGGGACGGGGTTTTGGAGACCCAGTACTTC. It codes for CASSLRDGVLETQYF.

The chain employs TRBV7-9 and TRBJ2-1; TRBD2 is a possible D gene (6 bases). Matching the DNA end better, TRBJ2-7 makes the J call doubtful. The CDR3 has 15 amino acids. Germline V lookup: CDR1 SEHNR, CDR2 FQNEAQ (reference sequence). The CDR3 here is CASRAGRFSYNEQYF. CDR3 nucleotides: TGTGCCAGCAGAGCCGGGAGATTCTCCTACAATGAGCAGTACTTC.